Following are 4 T cell receptor beta chains from one sample sequenced in a study of CD8 T cells in ankylosing spondylitis. TCRdb re-called the 5' RACE reads through MiXCR, storing one row per CDR3 protein. Of around 340,000 distinct CDR3 sequences listed, over 12% are singletons. Input material: blood, either unsorted or a sorted T cell fraction (not recorded which). The receptor set was obtained from a male donor with ankylosing spondylitis or in good health (not recorded which).

This clonotype was recorded many times. V gene TRBV12-3 or TRBV12-4 combines with J gene TRBJ2-7; 7 bases align to TRBD1. The V and J ends lost 7 bases and 3 bases, in that order; junction bases with no gene match: 9. The CDR3 totals 14 residues. The CDR3 is CASKPGQPYYEQYF. CDR3 nucleotide sequence: TGTGCCAGCAAACCGGGACAGCCTTACTACGAGCAGTACTTC.

This clonotype has more than one count but fewer than ten. The chain couples TRBV5-1 to TRBJ1-1; 8 nucleotides match TRBD1. V was pared by 3 bases and J by 3 bases, with 10 bases of the junction left unmatched. Germline CDR1 reads SGHRS; CDR2 reads YFSETQ. The CDR3 spans 16 residues. CDR3 sequence reads: CASSSGTGRIDTEAFF. The CDR3 nucleotides are TGCGCCAGCAGCTCGGGGACAGGAAGGATAGACACTGAAGCTTTCTTT.

This clonotype was seen a few times. The V and J genes are TRBV4-1 and TRBJ1-4; 8 bases map to TRBD1. The V segment lost 0 bases and the J segment 4 bases; nucleotides outside the gene matches: 4. CDR1 MGHRA and CDR2 YSYEKL come from the germline V gene. This CDR3 has 16 residues. CDR3 nucleotide sequence: TGCGCCAGCAGCCAAGAGGGGACAGGCTTTAATGAAAAACTGTTTTTT. It encodes CASSQEGTGFNEKLFF.

V usage is TRBV2 and J usage is TRBJ2-1; D possibly corresponds to TRBD2 (5 bases). V was shortened by 1 base and J by 3 bases, with 10 bases between the two germline ends. This CDR3 is built from 15 residues. Germline V gene data show CDR1 as SNHLY and CDR2 as FYNNEI. The CDR3 sequence: CASSEGAGFYNEQFF. As DNA, the CDR3 is TGTGCCAGCAGTGAAGGGGCGGGCTTCTACAATGAGCAGTTCTTC.